These T cell receptor beta chains were read from a single sample in a study of cytomegalovirus exposure and HLA in healthy donors. Clones were read by immunoSEQ multiplex PCR, and TCRdb kept only the in-frame ones, dropping some. The data contain 150,000 to 200,000 clones, about four fifths of them singletons. The sequenced material came from PBMCs. The source of these receptors is a woman between 50 and 59 years old in good health and CMV-seronegative. CDR3s include the opening cysteine and the closing phenylalanine or tryptophan. D genes are given only for firm matches. For some rows the clone size is stated as once, few or many, or as a class when expanded; others skip it.

clone size	D gene	V gene	J gene	CDR3 DNA	CDR3 protein
NA	TRBD1	TRBV9	TRBJ1-2	TGTGCCAGCAGGCTGGGACAGGACTCCTATGGCTACACCTTC	CASRLGQDSYGYTF
NA	NA	TRBV7-9	TRBJ1-5	TGTGCCAGCAGCTTGGGGGCGCCGGATCAGCCCCAGCATTTT	CASSLGAPDQPQHF
NA	TRBD1	TRBV6-5	TRBJ2-2	TGTGCCAGCAGACCACAGGGGGCGGTCGCCGGGGAGCTGTTTTTT	CASRPQGAVAGELFF
NA	TRBD1	TRBV6-6	TRBJ2-6	TGTGCCAGCAGTTACGGGACAGTCTCTGGGGCCAACGTCCTGACTTTC	CASSYGTVSGANVLTF
NA	TRBD1	TRBV7-2	TRBJ2-5	TGTGCCAGCAGCTACGAGACGGGACAGGGGGAGAAGACCCAGTACTTC	CASSYETGQGEKTQYF
NA	TRBD2	TRBV4-3	TRBJ2-7	TGCGCCAGCAGCCAAGACTCGTTTGGAAGGATTAGCGGGAGTCGGAACGAGCAGTACTTC	CASSQDSFGRISGSRNEQYF
NA	NA	TRBV6-6	TRBJ2-2	TGTGCCAGCAGCCGCCAGAAAGGGAGCACCGGGGAGCTGTTTTTT	CASSRQKGSTGELFF
NA	NA	TRBV5-4	TRBJ2-2	TGTGCCAGCAGCTTCTCCAGGCCTCCCAACACCGGGGAGCTGTTTTTT	CASSFSRPPNTGELFF
NA	NA	TRBV7-9	TRBJ1-1	TGTGCCAGCAGCTTAGGGCAGGGAAGTATTATCGCTGAAGCTTTCTTT	CASSLGQGSIIAEAFF
NA	NA	TRBV5-6	TRBJ2-1	TGTGCCAGCAGCTTGAGCGGACAGGCGGGGTACAATGAGCAGTTCTTC	CASSLSGQAGYNEQFF
NA	NA	TRBV7-2	TRBJ2-1	TGTGCCAGCAGGTCCCCTGTCGGCTACAATGAGCAGTTCTTC	CASRSPVGYNEQFF
NA	NA	TRBV27	TRBJ1-2	TGTGCCAGCAGGTCCTATCAGGGATCCTATGGCTACACCTTC	CASRSYQGSYGYTF
few	NA	TRBV7-9	TRBJ1-2	TGTTCCAGCACCCTTCTAAACTATGGCTACACCTTC	CSSTLLNYGYTF